This T cell receptor (beta chain) appears in the sequencing data of a study of blood T cell repertoires in COVID-19 (dated by TCRdb to 2020 to 2022). In terms of the full investigation: Collaborator samples came from the United States, Italy and Spain and covered acute and convalescent phases of COVID-19. The material from the prospective study consisted of cDNA or gDNA derived from T cells, B-cell-depleted T cells, or PBMCs. The dataset comprised deeply sampled blood TCRbeta repertoires from subjects exposed to, actively infected with, or recovered from COVID-19. The repertoires were released in a freely available public database meant as a resource for research on the immune response to SARS-CoV-2. Samples were obtained from the ongoing ImmuneRACE study (first 160 participants) and from over 1,000 subjects provided by 6 global collaborators. Sample metadata almost always included a de-identified subject ID, COVID-19 status, age in years and sex. Where HLA class I and class II types were available, the types were taken from metadata supplied by the sample provider, not from assay-based typing. Results and caveats for the whole study, not just this receptor: Clinical and demographic metadata were provided uncurated, with the amount varying by source and participant.

Each collaborating institution followed its own protocols to collect whole blood in K2EDTA tubes. For TCRbeta analysis, collaborators shipped samples as frozen whole blood, isolated PBMCs, or DNA extracted from either of those sample types. This clone was counted once. What this receptor recognizes is not known. No qualities accompany the bases; no much larger clone lies one base away. TCRbeta CDR3 regions were amplified from genomic DNA using the immunoSEQ Assay, a bias-controlled multiplex PCR. For the original study's pipeline: Nucleated cell counts per sample were estimated from amplification of reference gene primers within the assay. To quantify the absolute abundance of each unique TCRbeta CDR3 rearrangement, sequence reads were collapsed and filtered. Productive Simpson clonality was computed per sample as the square root of Simpson's diversity index over productive rearrangements. The table was pulled from immuneACCESS by TCRdb, which kept in-frame rearrangements only. Such tables lose some clones; where checked, under half of the loss comes from unresolved V genes, and the rest has no known cause. That table is the source of V, J and clone size, and D and trimming were worked out from the DNA. The sample contains about 58,000 clones, 78% of them found a single time. The top ten constitute under 5% of the sample.

The TCR comes from a human donor in a cohort sampled during active COVID-19. The sample was peripheral blood.

The base sequence is TGCGCCAGCAGCTTGGCAGGGACAGCTACCACCTACGAGCAGTACTTC. It specifies CASSLAGTATTYEQYF. Recombination connected TRBV5-1 to TRBJ2-7, with TRBD1 identical over 7 junction bases. Unmatched junction bases come to 8, with V trimmed by 0 bases and J by 2 bases. From a lookup of the germline V gene, CDR1 and CDR2 are SGHRS and YFSETQ. The CDR3 numbers 16 residues from cysteine through phenylalanine. Just CDR3 DNA is preserved here, 48 bases in frame from base 1. Beyond the CDR3, the reference TRBV5-1 and TRBJ2-7 genes provide the residues; the full variable domain reads: KAGVTQTPRYLIKTRGQQVTLSCSPISGHRSVSWYQQTPGQGLQFLFEYFSETQRNKGNFPGRFSGRQFSNSRSEMNVSTLELGDSALYLCASSLAGTATTYEQYFGPGTRLTVT.